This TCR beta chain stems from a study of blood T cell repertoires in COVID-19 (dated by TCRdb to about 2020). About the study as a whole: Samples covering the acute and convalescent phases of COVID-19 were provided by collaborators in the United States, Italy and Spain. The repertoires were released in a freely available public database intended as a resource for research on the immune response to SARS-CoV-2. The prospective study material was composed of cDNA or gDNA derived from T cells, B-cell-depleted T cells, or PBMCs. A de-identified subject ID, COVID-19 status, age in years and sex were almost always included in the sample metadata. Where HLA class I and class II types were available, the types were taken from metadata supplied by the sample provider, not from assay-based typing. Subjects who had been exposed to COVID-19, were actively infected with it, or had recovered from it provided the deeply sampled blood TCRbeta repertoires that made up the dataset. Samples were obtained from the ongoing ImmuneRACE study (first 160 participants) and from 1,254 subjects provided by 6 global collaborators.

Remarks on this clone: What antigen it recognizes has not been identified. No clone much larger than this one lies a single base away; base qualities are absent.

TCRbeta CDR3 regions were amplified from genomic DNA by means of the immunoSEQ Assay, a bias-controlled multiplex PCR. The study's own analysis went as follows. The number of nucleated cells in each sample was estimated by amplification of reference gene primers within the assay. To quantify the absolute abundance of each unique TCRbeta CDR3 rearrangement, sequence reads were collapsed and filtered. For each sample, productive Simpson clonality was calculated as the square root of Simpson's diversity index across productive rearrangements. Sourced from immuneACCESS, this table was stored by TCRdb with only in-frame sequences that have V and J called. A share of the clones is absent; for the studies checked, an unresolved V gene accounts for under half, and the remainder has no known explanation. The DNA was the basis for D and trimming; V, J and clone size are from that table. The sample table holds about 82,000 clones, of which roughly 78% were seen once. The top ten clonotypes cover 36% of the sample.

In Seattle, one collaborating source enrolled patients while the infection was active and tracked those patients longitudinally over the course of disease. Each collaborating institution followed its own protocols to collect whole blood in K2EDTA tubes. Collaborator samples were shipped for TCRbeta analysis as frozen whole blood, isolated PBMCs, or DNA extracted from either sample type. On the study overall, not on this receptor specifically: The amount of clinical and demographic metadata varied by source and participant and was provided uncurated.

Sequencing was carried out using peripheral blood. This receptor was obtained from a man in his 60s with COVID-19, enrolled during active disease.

Here is the DNA: TGTGCCAGCAGGCAGGGGGAAGGTAATTCACCCCTCCACTTT. The translation is CASRQGEGNSPLHF. Here the chain combines TRBV3-1 (or the pseudogene TRBV3-2) and TRBJ1-6; TRBD1 matches 7 bases in the middle. Relative to germline, V is missing 6 bases and J is missing 6 bases, with 5 bases of the junction outside any gene match. Spanning cysteine to phenylalanine, the CDR3 consists of 14 amino acids. Of the read, only the CDR3 DNA is kept; its 42 bases are in frame from base 1. From a lookup of the germline V gene (reference sequence), CDR1 and CDR2 are LGHDT and YNNKEL.